The clone carrying this T cell receptor (beta chain) has ten or more counts. This record comes from a study of spatial heterogeneity in lung cancer. Whole-study context: Consistently, beta-chain sequences turned up in larger numbers than alpha-chain sequences did.

TCRdb independently ran MiXCR on the 5' RACE reads; one entry per CDR3 protein. The data hold 45,000 to 65,000 distinct CDR3 sequences, with approximately 7% observed a single time. Time point of the sample: sample taken at primary tumor resection. From tumor, nontumor lung or frozen PBMC, whole RNA was taken unsorted for sequencing. Germline CDR1 is DFQATT and CDR2 is SNEGSKA (reference sequence). V lost 6 bases, J lost 12 bases, and 10 bases stayed unmatched. The CDR3 is 11 amino acids. The V and J genes are TRBV20-1 and TRBJ2-7; TRBD1 agrees at 8 bases. This clonotype was obtained from a female donor with early-stage non-small cell lung cancer. The material was PBMCs, obtained at surgery. CDR3 coding DNA: TGCAGTGCCCTGGGACAGGAGAGCATGTACTTC. Its protein product is CSALGQESMYF.